This TCR beta chain came from a study of identical twins. On this clonotype itself: Its antigen is as yet unknown.

Whole-study findings and limits: For monozygotic twins, models underestimated out-of-frame TCR alpha sharing. Within beta out-of-frame sequences, the excess sharing observed between twins was weaker. Abundant beta clonotypes from cord blood had fewer insertions, unlike memory repertoires, which showed none.

With template switching, a universal primer site was added, and the cDNA carried unique molecular identifiers. TCRdb reprocessed the 5' RACE reads via MiXCR and lists one record per CDR3 protein. The sample has 420,000 or so distinct CDR3 sequences, around a sixth seen once. V trimming: 6 bases; J trimming: 5 bases; junction bases outside the gene matches: 10. The CDR3 runs 16 residues. V usage is TRBV12-3 or TRBV12-4 and J usage is TRBJ2-1, with 10 nucleotides matching TRBD1. Sequencing input: naive T cells sorted from blood. The sequence was obtained from a man aged 45-65 years in good health. The CDR3 spells CASSRQGANSDNEQFF. CDR3 bases: TGTGCCAGCAGCCGACAGGGGGCGAATAGCGACAATGAGCAGTTCTTC.